The source of this TCR beta chain is a study of T cells after posttransplantation cyclophosphamide (dated by TCRdb to 2016 to 2018). For context, the study as a whole: Using TRB sequencing, the study followed how the T cell repertoire rebuilt after myeloablative bone marrow transplantation with posttransplantation cyclophosphamide given as GVHD prophylaxis. TRB sequencing was performed on blood from all 35 or so PTCy patients with 1-year posttransplant specimens. Antigen receptor sequencing covered samples from a few dozen PTCy-treated patients and approximately 17 of their related bone marrow donors. Up to about 3 additional blood samples from 2 to 5.2 years after transplant were also TRB-sequenced in 3 patients, as was pretransplant blood from a handful of patients. Public TRB sequences were queried against a database of over 3,500 sequences associated with responses to pathogens, tumor antigens, self-antigens and alloantigens. TRA and TRB clonality were tightly correlated in about 10 samples, so subsequent TCR analyses focused on TRB only.

Reading the label with the study, this specimen's treatment or condition is: high-dose cyclophosphamide on days +3 and +4 as single-agent GVHD prophylaxis. Patients in the PTCy group got busulfan and fludarabine conditioning, a marrow graft from a related or unrelated donor, and cyclophosphamide on days +3 and +4. PTCy-treated patients came from a prospective multi-institutional clinical trial. Peripheral blood and bone marrow mononuclear cells were isolated by Ficoll-Hypaque density centrifugation and were cryopreserved. TRB sequencing used genomic DNA with the immunoSEQ assay at survey resolution or the hsTCRB kit. In the authors' own workflow: Initial read processing used immunoSEQ software, and repertoire analyses used the LymphoSeq R package. For each TRB dataset, clonality was calculated as 1 minus normalized Shannon entropy, and the Gini coefficient was computed as well. Phenotypes of unsorted samples were inferred by mapping TRB sequences from sorted subsets of the recipient or donor onto unsorted samples of the same recipient. TCRdb stores this immuneACCESS table with in-frame sequences only. Part of the clones is absent; in the studies checked, under half of the shortfall reflects unresolved V genes, and no reason is known for the rest. The D gene and trimming were derived from the DNA, and the V and J assignments and clone size from that table. Across this sample there are several thousand clones, with roughly 80% seen only once. Together, the top ten hold around 24% of the sample.

Summary of the overall study and its limitations: The TRB repertoires of T cells infiltrating skin or GI tract showed only limited overlap with the TRB repertoires of T cells in blood. Donor-recipient similarity was low at 1-2 months but rose over the first year, and later blood repertoires were often dominated by donor CD8+ memory clones. Across over 40 patients, TRB clonality was highly associated with recipient CMV seropositivity and CMV reactivation, and diversity in PTCy patients was similar to diversity in CNI/methotrexate controls.

This clone was seen once. Its antigen is unknown. Base qualities were left out, and no much larger clone turns up one base away. CDR1 and CDR2 are read off the germline V gene as SGHTA and FQGNSA. The germline ends are 17 bases apart after V is trimmed by 5 bases and J by 0 bases. The CDR3 spans 18 residues, from the cysteine through the phenylalanine. The CDR3 DNA has 54 bases and is translated from base 1. The origin of this receptor is a young adult male patient who received an allogeneic stem cell transplant from a related donor, was CMV-positive, and had acute GVHD only. In transplant recipients, some T cells may be of donor rather than host origin. The rearrangement joined TRBV7-2 to TRBJ1-6; TRBD1 is a possible D gene, resting on 5 matching bases. The sequences come from PBMCs, collected just under 1,500 days after allogeneic stem cell transplant with posttransplant cyclophosphamide. The DNA sequence is given as TGTGCCAGCAGCCATCACAGGCTCCGAAGCTCCTATAATTCACCCCTCCACTTT. It is translated as CASSHHRLRSSYNSPLHF.